This T cell receptor (beta chain) was identified during a study of STAT5B mutations in CD4+ large granular lymphocyte leukemia. Study-wide results and limits: TRBV06-family usage was enriched in top patient clones (8/27) versus controls (2/35).

Assay: immunoSEQ multiplex PCR; the TCRdb copy retains only in-frame clones and omits some. Of under 25,000 clones listed, more than 70% were seen once; the top ten hold approximately 0.65%. Germline values: CDR1 SGHRS, CDR2 YFSETQ. The CDR3 spans 20 residues. V gave up 0 bases and J gave up 1 base; unmatched junction bases: 17. The count of this clone is one. Its antigen is not known. Material for sequencing was CD4+ T cells from blood buffy coats. This TCR derives from a human donor in good health. The rearrangement joins TRBV5-1 to TRBJ1-2; 8 nucleotides agree with TRBD1. For the CDR3, the DNA is TGCGCCAGCAGCTTGGGGGGTCCAGGGGGCTACTACTACTTTAACTATGGCTACACCTTC. This translates into CASSLGGPGGYYYFNYGYTF.